The present TCR beta chain was sequenced within a study of T cells after yellow fever vaccination. A 5'RACE template-switching step, the method used to make TCR cDNA, added a universal primer site and UMIs. TCRdb passed the 5' RACE reads through MiXCR, listing each CDR3 protein once. Altogether 150,000 to 200,000 distinct CDR3 sequences are present, around 9% being singletons, with the ten largest covering around 40%. With respect to this clonotype: Its antigen is undetermined.

Findings and limits, study-wide: Detected again after the booster were most primary-vaccination clones, at 95% to 98% CD4 and 70% to 90% CD8.

This TCR was recovered from a man in his late teens or twenties who received the YFV17D yellow fever vaccine. This specimen was CD8+ T cells sorted from PBMCs, taken 45 days after the yellow fever booster vaccination.

Here the CDR3 DNA reads TGTGCCAGCAGCCCCCGGGACAGGGCTGGAAACAATGAGCAGTTCTTC. Residues: CASSPRDRAGNNEQFF. The chain links TRBV6-6 to TRBJ2-1; 9 bases match TRBD1. This CDR3 spans 16 amino acids. CDR1 MNHNY and CDR2 SVGAGI come from the germline V gene (reference sequence). Trimming cost V 6 bases and J 5 bases; bases outside gene matches: 11.